The 30 T cell receptor beta chains reported below all come from one sample, sequenced in a study of shared clonotypes between healthy human individuals. TCRdb's copy holds only in-frame clones and misses some; the assay was immunoSEQ multiplex PCR. The table shows 2 million to 2.5 million clones, with 90% to 97% occurring only once. The specimen sequenced was naive CD4+ T cells sorted from blood. Subset: CD45RA+ positively selected. These TCRs come from a man aged 18-30 years in good health.

The table lists this clone with a few counts. Other DNA sequences in the same sample also yield this CDR3. The V call is TRBV12-5, the J call TRBJ1-1; D not certain. The length of the CDR3 is 14 residues. Germline lookup yields CDR1 LGHNT and CDR2 FRNRAP. Deletions cut 5 bases from V and 1 base from J, with 11 bases between. CDR3 DNA sequence: TGTGCTAGTGGTCCCACCGGAGGGAACACTGAAGCTTTCTTT. It yields the protein CASGPTGGNTEAFF.

This chain joins TRBV30 and TRBJ2-1; either TRBD1 or TRBD2 may supply D (5 bases each). The CDR3 contains 13 residues. Germline V gene lookup returns CDR1 GTSNPN and CDR2 SVGIG (reference sequence). V shed 2 bases and J shed 5 bases, with 10 bases lying between them. The CDR3 DNA reads TGTGCCTGGAGTAGAGGGGCTAACAATGAGCAGTTCTTC. It yields the protein CAWSRGANNEQFF.

V is TRBV4-1 and J is TRBJ1-2; maybe TRBD1 (5 bases). Trimming removed 4 bases at V and 4 bases at J, with 13 bases between. CDR1 and CDR2 (germline): MGHRA, YSYEKL. There are 14 residues in the CDR3. The DNA of the CDR3 is TGCGCCAGCAGCCGGGACGGAGGGCTCTATGGCTACACCTTC. Translated: CASSRDGGLYGYTF.

The J gene is TRBJ2-7, the V gene TRBV2, with a weak D call TRBD2 (6 bases). The germline CDR1 and CDR2 sequences are SNHLY and FYNNEI. V dropped 7 bases and J dropped 3 bases, with 13 bases sitting between them. The CDR3 runs to 13 residues. CDR3: CASNAGRNYEQYF. The CDR3 bases are TGTGCCAGCAACGCGGGGAGAAACTACGAGCAGTACTTC.

This chain joins TRBV6-1 and TRBJ2-4, with a weak D call TRBD1 (5 bases). Germline CDR1 reads MNHNS; CDR2 reads SASEGT. The CDR3 spans 15 residues. The V end was cut by 3 bases, the J end by 0 bases, with 9 bases between. CDR3 region: CASSDDRIAKNIQYF. CDR3 nucleotides: TGTGCCAGCAGTGATGACAGAATAGCCAAAAACATTCAGTACTTC.

DNA of the CDR3: TGTGCCAGCTCACCATTAGGGGATTGGGAGACCCAGTACTTC. Protein sequence: CASSPLGDWETQYF. The gene calls are TRBV18 and TRBJ2-5, with D perhaps matching TRBD1 (5 bases). The CDR3 sequence is 14 residues long. Trimming took off 2 bases at V and 5 bases at J, with 12 bases between the two ends. CDR1 KGHSH and CDR2 LQKENI come from the germline V gene.

The rearrangement joins TRBV6-8 to TRBJ2-6; 8 bases fit TRBD2. The J segment lost 0 bases and the V segment lost 2 bases, leaving 3 bases of the junction unmatched. The CDR3 runs 17 residues. Germline lookup yields CDR1 MNHGY and CDR2 SAAAGT. The CDR3 sequence: CASSYPGRGSGANVLTF. The CDR3 DNA reads TGTGCCAGCAGTTACCCCGGGAGGGGCTCTGGGGCCAACGTCCTGACTTTC.

This chain links TRBV28 with TRBJ2-7; 9 bases align to TRBD1. The CDR3 has 15 amino acids. The V and J ends lost 3 bases and 6 bases, in that order; junction bases with no gene match: 9. In germline, CDR1 is MDHEN, CDR2 SYDVKM. For the CDR3, the DNA is TGTGCCAGCAGTTTGGGGACAGGGACCTTCCGCGAGCAGTACTTC. As protein: CASSLGTGTFREQYF.

The chain recombines TRBV12-2 with TRBJ2-2; the D call TRBD2 from the table was never checked on the DNA. TRBV12-2 is a known pseudogene. The CDR3 spans 15 residues. The CDR3 region is CASRHTSGGPGELFF. The DNA for the CDR3 is TGTGCAAGTCGCCACACTAGCGGAGGACCCGGGGAGCTGTTTTTT.

As for this clone: Other DNA sequences in this specimen translate into the identical CDR3. V and J are TRBV5-1 and TRBJ2-1; TRBD2 agrees at 14 bases. Germline values: CDR1 SGHRS, CDR2 YFSETQ. The length of the CDR3 is 17 residues. The J segment lost 0 bases and the V segment lost 4 bases, leaving 3 bases of the junction unmatched. CDR3: CASSLGTSGSSYNEQFF. In DNA, the CDR3 is TGCGCCAGCAGCCTAGGGACTAGCGGGAGCTCCTACAATGAGCAGTTCTTC.

Of note for this clone: Other DNA sequences in this sample translate to the same CDR3. The genes are TRBV18 and TRBJ1-5; no firm D call. The germline gives CDR1 KGHSH, CDR2 LQKENI. This CDR3 comprises 13 residues. V lost 3 bases and J lost 4, with 7 bases in between. The CDR3 reads CASSPTGNQPQHF. The CDR3 DNA sequence: TGTGCCAGCTCACCGACTGGGAATCAGCCCCAGCATTTT.

This chain connects TRBV15 to TRBJ1-1; D is unresolved. V lost 8 bases to trimming and J lost 1 base, with 8 bases between them. This CDR3 has 12 amino acids. In germline, CDR1 is LNHNV, CDR2 YYDKDF (reference sequence). The CDR3 DNA reads as TGTGCCACCGATGACGGGAACACTGAAGCTTTCTTT. Protein sequence: CATDDGNTEAFF.

V gene TRBV29-1 combines with J gene TRBJ2-7; 9 nucleotides align to TRBD1. CDR3 size: 13 residues. Germline V lookup: CDR1 SQVTM, CDR2 ANQGSEA. Germline trimming cut 7 bases from V and 5 bases from J; bases unmatched to any gene: 9. Here the CDR3 DNA reads TGCAGCGCCTGGACAGGGGAGGTCCACGAGCAGTACTTC. Translation: CSAWTGEVHEQYF.

This chain uses TRBV19 with TRBJ1-1; no definite D call. Germline CDR1 reads LNHDA; CDR2 reads SQIVND (reference sequence). CDR3 size: 15 residues. The V gene lost 4 bases and the J gene lost 7 bases, with 19 bases spanning the gap. The CDR3 loop is CASSNYQSFKVEAFF. The CDR3, as DNA: TGTGCCAGTAGTAATTATCAGAGCTTTAAGGTTGAAGCTTTCTTT.

The CDR3 DNA reads TGTGCCAGCAGTTACCGGGTAGGGTCCTACGAGCAGTACTTC. Its translation is CASSYRVGSYEQYF. The chain links TRBV6-6 to TRBJ2-7; the D is unclear. CDR1 and CDR2 (germline): MNHNY, SVGAGI (reference sequence). The CDR3 spans 14 residues. V lost 2 bases, J lost 1 base, and 9 bases lay in between.

A single count supports this clone. V and J are TRBV18 and TRBJ2-5; D is perhaps TRBD1 (5 bases). With 2 bases removed from V and 3 bases from J, the gap between germline ends came to 13 bases. The germline gives CDR1 KGHSH, CDR2 LQKENI. The CDR3 extends over 15 amino acids. CDR3 protein: CASSPGALGEETQYF. CDR3 nucleotide sequence: TGTGCCAGCTCACCAGGGGCACTTGGCGAAGAGACCCAGTACTTC. Complete variable domain (other parts from reference TRBV18 and TRBJ2-5): NAGVMQNPRHLVRRRGQEARLRCSPMKGHSHVYWYRQLPEEGLKFMVYLQKENIIDESGMPKERFSAEFPKEGPSILRIQQVVRGDSAAYFCASSPGALGEETQYFGPGTRLLVL.

The J gene is TRBJ2-2, the V gene TRBV2; maybe TRBD2 (5 bases). Trimming left V 8 bases short and J 4 bases short, with 14 bases between. This CDR3 spans 14 amino acids. Per germline, CDR1 SNHLY and CDR2 FYNNEI. The CDR3 region has the DNA TGTGCCAGCGGGCGGAGGCAGCCCACCGGGGAGCTGTTTTTT. Protein product: CASGRRQPTGELFF.

The chain links TRBV5-1 to TRBJ2-7; 10 positions agree with TRBD1. Germline trimming cut 4 bases from V and 5 bases from J; bases unmatched to any gene: 15. CDR3 size: 17 residues. Germline V gene data show CDR1 as SGHRS and CDR2 as YFSETQ. The CDR3: CASSEGQGSLGWDEQYF. The CDR3 nucleotides are TGCGCCAGCAGCGAGGGACAGGGGTCCCTCGGGTGGGACGAGCAGTACTTC.

The rearrangement uses TRBV27 and TRBJ2-5; D gene ambiguous. CDR1 and CDR2 from the germline V gene are MNHEY and SMNVEV (reference sequence). V shed 3 bases and J shed 1 base, with 9 bases lying between them. The CDR3 loop spans 14 amino acids. The CDR3 DNA is TGTGCCAGCAGTTTTTCGAACAGCCAAGAGACCCAGTACTTC. Its translation: CASSFSNSQETQYF.

The chain has TRBV6-1 and TRBJ1-6; D possibly corresponds to TRBD1 (5 bases). V lost 2 bases to trimming and J lost 7 bases, with 12 bases between them. CDR1 and CDR2 from the germline V gene are MNHNS and SASEGT. There are 15 residues in the CDR3. The CDR3 DNA reads as TGTGCCAGCAGTGAAAGGGACGGCTTAAATTCACCCCTCCACTTT. Protein product: CASSERDGLNSPLHF.

The chain uses TRBV5-1 and TRBJ1-6, with D possibly matching TRBD1 (6 bases). The CDR3 runs 15 residues. The germline V and J ends were trimmed by 0 bases and 10 bases, with 14 bases remaining between them. CDR1 and CDR2 (germline): SGHRS, YFSETQ. CDR3 sequence: CASSLAGTRESPLHF. CDR3 DNA: TGCGCCAGCAGCTTGGCCGGGACAAGGGAATCACCCCTCCACTTT.

This sequence joins TRBV30 and TRBJ2-7; 12 nucleotides align to TRBD2. V gave up 5 bases and J gave up 9 bases; unmatched junction bases: 8. This CDR3 is built from 13 residues. Germline CDR1 is GTSNPN and CDR2 is SVGIG (reference sequence). In DNA form, the CDR3 reads TGTGCCTGGGGACTAGCGGGATCAGGAGTGCAGTACTTC. This encodes CAWGLAGSGVQYF. The full variable domain, in which reference TRBV30 and TRBJ2-7 provide the parts outside the CDR3, is SQTIHQWPATLVQPVGSPLSLECTVEGTSNPNLYWYRQAAGRGLQLLFYSVGIGQISSEVPQNLSASRPQDRQFILSSKKLLLSDSGFYLCAWGLAGSGVQYFGPGTRLTVT.

The genes are TRBV2 and TRBJ1-4; D may be TRBD1 (5 bases). Germline-derived CDR1 and CDR2 are SNHLY and FYNNEI. CDR3 length equals 14 residues. V gave up 6 bases and J gave up 3 bases, with 11 bases separating them. The CDR3 loop reads CASSRVIANEKLFF. Written as DNA, the CDR3 is TGTGCCAGCAGCAGGGTAATTGCTAATGAAAAACTGTTTTTT.

This clone was detected once. The V call is TRBV7-9, the J call TRBJ2-1; no definite D call. Trimming removed 1 base at V and 4 bases at J, with 17 bases between. Per germline, CDR1 SEHNR and CDR2 FQNEAQ (reference sequence). CDR3 size: 17 residues. The CDR3 DNA is TGTGCCAGCAGCTTAGAGAGGATCCCTTCCCAATACAATGAGCAGTTCTTC. Translated: CASSLERIPSQYNEQFF.

V is TRBV29-1 and J is TRBJ1-2; TRBD1 aligns across 7 bases. V gave up 1 base and J gave up 6 bases; unmatched junction bases: 8. CDR1 and CDR2 (germline): SQVTM, ANQGSEA. The CDR3 runs 14 residues. CDR3 coding DNA: TGCAGCGTTGAAGCGGACAGGAAAAAAGATGGCTACACCTTC. This translates into CSVEADRKKDGYTF.

The V and J genes are TRBV7-2 and TRBJ2-7; D is tentatively TRBD1 or TRBD2 (5 bases each). Trimming took off 2 bases at V and 6 bases at J, with 14 bases between the two ends. The V gene's germline CDR1 is SGHTA and CDR2 FQGNSA. The CDR3 is 14 residues long. DNA for the CDR3: TGTGCCAGCAGCTTAATGGGGGTACTACGCGAGCAGTACTTC. Translating gives CASSLMGVLREQYF.

This chain uses TRBV12-5 with TRBJ2-7; D is unresolved. This CDR3 is built from 12 residues. Deletions cut 5 bases from V and 4 bases from J, with 9 bases between. Looked up from germline, CDR1 is LGHNT and CDR2 is FRNRAP. The CDR3 DNA reads as TGTGCTAGTGGTCCGAATGATTACGAGCAGTACTTC. Its protein is CASGPNDYEQYF.

Of note for this clone: This sample includes further DNA sequences coding for the same CDR3. The J gene is TRBJ1-5, the V gene TRBV2; weak D call: TRBD1 (5 bases). The CDR3 totals 13 residues. Trimming removed 4 bases at V and 4 bases at J, with 8 bases between. The germline gives CDR1 SNHLY, CDR2 FYNNEI. Here the CDR3 DNA reads TGTGCCAGCAGTGTAAAGGGGAATCAGCCCCAGCATTTT. It encodes CASSVKGNQPQHF.

In regard to this clone: This specimen includes other DNA sequences encoding the same CDR3. The chain carries TRBV10-3 and TRBJ1-6, with D perhaps matching TRBD1 (5 bases). The CDR3 has 14 residues. CDR1 and CDR2 (germline): ENHRY, SYGVKD. Trimming shortened V by 4 bases and J by 7 bases, and 11 bases separated the two germline ends. Written as DNA, the CDR3 is TGTGCCATCAGTGGGGGGGTACTCAATTCACCCCTCCACTTT. This gives the protein CAISGGVLNSPLHF.

The chain is built from TRBV5-6 and TRBJ2-4; 11 bases are shared with TRBD2. The V segment lost 1 base and the J segment 6 bases; nucleotides outside the gene matches: 9. Per germline, CDR1 SGHDT and CDR2 YYEEEE. The CDR3 is 17 amino acids. CDR3: CASSLTSGGLQGNIQYF. For the CDR3, the DNA is TGTGCCAGCAGCTTGACTAGCGGGGGTTTGCAGGGAAACATTCAGTACTTC.